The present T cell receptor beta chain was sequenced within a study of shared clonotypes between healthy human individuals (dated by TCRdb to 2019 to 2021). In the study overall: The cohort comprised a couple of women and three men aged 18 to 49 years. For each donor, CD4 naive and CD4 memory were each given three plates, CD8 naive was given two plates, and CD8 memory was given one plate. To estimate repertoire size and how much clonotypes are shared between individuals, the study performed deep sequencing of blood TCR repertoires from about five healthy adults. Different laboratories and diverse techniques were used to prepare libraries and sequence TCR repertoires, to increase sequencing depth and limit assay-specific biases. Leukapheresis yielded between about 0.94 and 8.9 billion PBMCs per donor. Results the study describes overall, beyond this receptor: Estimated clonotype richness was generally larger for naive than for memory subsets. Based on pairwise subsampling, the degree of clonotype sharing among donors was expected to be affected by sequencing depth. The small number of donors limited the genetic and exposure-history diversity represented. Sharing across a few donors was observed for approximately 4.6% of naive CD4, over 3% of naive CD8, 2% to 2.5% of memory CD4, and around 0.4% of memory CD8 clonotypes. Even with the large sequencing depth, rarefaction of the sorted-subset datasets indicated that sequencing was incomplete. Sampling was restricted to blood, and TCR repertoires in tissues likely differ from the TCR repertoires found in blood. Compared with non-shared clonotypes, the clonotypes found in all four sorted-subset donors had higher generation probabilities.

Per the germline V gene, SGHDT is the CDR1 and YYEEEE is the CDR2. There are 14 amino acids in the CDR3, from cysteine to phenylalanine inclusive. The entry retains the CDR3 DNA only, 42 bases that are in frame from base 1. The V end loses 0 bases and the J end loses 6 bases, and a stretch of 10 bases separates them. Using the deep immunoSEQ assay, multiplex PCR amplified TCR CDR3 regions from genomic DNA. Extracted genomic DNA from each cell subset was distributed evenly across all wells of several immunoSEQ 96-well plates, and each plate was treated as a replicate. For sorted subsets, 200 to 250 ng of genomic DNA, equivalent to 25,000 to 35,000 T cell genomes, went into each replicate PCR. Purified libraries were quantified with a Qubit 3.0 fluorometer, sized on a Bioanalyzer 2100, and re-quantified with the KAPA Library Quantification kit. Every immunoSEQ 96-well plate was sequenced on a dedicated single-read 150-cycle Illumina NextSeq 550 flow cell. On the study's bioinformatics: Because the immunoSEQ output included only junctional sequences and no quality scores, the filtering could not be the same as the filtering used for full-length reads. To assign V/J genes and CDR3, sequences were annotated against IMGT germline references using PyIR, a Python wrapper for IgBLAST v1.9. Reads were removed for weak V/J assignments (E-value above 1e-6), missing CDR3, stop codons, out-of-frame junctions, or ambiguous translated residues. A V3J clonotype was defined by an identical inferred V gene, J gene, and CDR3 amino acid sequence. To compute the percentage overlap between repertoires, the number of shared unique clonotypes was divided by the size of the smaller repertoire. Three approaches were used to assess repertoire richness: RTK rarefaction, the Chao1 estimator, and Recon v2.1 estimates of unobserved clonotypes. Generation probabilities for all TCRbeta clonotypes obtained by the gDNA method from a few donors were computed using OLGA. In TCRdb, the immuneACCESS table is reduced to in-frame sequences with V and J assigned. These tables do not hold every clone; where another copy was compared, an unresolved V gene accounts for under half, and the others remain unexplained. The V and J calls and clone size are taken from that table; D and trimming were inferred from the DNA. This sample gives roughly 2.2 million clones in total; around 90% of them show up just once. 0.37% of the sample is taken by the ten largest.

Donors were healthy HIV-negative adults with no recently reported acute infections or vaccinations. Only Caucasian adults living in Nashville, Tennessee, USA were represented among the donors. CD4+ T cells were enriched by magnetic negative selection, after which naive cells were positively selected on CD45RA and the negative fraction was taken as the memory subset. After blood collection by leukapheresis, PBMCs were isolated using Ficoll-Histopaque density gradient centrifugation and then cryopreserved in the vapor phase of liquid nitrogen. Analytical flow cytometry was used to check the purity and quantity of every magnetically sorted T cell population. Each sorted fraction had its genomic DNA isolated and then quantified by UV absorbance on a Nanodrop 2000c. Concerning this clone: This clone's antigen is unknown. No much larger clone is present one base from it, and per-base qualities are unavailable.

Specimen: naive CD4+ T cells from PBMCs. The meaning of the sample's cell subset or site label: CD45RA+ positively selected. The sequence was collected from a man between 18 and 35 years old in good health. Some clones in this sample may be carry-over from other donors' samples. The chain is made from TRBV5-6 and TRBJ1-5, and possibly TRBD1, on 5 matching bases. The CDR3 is CASSLGRGTQPQHF. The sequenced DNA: TGTGCCAGCAGCTTGGGACGGGGGACTCAGCCCCAGCATTTT.